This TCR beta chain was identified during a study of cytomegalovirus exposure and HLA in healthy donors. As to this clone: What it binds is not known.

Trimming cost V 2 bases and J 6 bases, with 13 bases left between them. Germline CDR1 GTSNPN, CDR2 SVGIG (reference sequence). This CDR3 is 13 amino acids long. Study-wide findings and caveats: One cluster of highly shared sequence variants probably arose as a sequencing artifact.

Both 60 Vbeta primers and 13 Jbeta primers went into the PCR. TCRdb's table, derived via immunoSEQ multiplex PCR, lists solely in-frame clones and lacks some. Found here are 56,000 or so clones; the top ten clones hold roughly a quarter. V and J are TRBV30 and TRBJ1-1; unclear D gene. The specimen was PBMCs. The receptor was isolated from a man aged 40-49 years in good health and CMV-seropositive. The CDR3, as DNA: TGTGCCTGGAGTCTCGGGAAGTTCGCTGAAGCTTTCTTT. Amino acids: CAWSLGKFAEAFF.